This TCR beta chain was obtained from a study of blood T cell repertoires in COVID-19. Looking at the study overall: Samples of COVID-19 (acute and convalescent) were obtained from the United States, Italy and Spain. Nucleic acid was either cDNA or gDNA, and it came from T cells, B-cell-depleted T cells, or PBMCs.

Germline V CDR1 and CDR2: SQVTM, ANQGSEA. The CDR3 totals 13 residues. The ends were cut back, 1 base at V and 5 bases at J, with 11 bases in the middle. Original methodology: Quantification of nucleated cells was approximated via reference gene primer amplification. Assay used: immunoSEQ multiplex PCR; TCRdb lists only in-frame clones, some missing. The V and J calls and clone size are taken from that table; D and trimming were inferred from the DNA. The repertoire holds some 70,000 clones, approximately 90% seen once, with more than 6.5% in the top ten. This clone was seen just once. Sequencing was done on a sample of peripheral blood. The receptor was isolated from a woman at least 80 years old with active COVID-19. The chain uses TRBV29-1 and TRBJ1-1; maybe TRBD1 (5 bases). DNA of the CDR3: TGCAGCGTTGAAGCAGGGTTGTGGACTGAAGCTTTCTTT. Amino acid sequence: CSVEAGLWTEAFF.